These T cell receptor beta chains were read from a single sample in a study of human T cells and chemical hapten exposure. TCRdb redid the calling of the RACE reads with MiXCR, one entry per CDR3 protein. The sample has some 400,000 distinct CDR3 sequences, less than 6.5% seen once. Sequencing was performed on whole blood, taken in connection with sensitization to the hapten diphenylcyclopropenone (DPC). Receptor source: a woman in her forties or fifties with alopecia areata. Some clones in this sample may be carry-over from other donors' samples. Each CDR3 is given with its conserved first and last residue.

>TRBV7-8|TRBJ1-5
CAISQGSNQPQHF
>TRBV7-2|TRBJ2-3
CASRYQSGSRTDTQYF
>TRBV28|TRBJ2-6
CASSFLAGVGANVLTF
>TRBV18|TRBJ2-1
CASSPLGPSSYNEQFF
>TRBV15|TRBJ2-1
CATSGGPSSYNEQFF
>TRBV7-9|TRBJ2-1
CASSPGRRFYNEQFF
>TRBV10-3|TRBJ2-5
CAISETQETQYF
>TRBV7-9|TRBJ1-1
CASRVGGQNTEAFF
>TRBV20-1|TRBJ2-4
CSARDTSLDKNIQYF
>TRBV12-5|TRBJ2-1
CASGFNPDGTGGLNEQFF
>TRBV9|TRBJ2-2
CASSVDSVTGELFF
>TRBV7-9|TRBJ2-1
CASRSVPLALLNEQFF
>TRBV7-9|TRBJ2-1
CASSLIPVDEQFF
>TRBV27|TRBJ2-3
CASSLSLGSGPPTTDTQYF
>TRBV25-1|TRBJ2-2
CASSELLATNTGELFF
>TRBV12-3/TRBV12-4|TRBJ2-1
CASSFQPSGRYYSYNEQFF
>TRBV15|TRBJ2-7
CATSAGASSYEQYF
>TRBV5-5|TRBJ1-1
CASSPPTGGVRAFF
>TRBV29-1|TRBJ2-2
CSGQGGPNTGELFF
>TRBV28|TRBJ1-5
CASSPGQAHGNQPQHF
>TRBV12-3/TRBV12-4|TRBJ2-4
CASSLITSASYIQYF
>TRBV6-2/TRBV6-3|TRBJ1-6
CASSYSKTDSYNSPLHF